Below, 23 T cell receptor beta chains from the same sample are listed, as sequenced in a study of shared clonotypes between healthy human individuals. This table comes from immunoSEQ multiplex PCR, and its TCRdb copy is limited to in-frame clones, with some not included. The repertoire has millions of clones, roughly 96% of them found once; the top ten carry 0.1% to 0.15%. The sequenced material came from naive CD4+ T cells sorted from blood. Subset noted: CD45RA+ positively selected. The receptor set was obtained from a man younger than 35 in good health.

CDR3 protein: CASSIKIGRQPQHF. For the CDR3, the DNA is TGTGCCAGTAGTATTAAAATAGGTAGGCAGCCCCAGCATTTT. The gene calls are TRBV19 and TRBJ1-5; D gene unclear. The CDR3 is 14 amino acids. The V and J ends lost 3 bases and 7 bases respectively, with 13 bases between them. Per germline, CDR1 LNHDA and CDR2 SQIVND (reference sequence). Complete variable domain (other parts from reference TRBV19 and TRBJ1-5): DGGITQSPKYLFRKEGQNVTLSCEQNLNHDAMYWYRQDPGQGLRLIYYSQIVNDFQKGDIAEGYSVSREKKESFPLTVTSAQKNPTAFYLCASSIKIGRQPQHFGDGTRLSIL.

A word on this clone: Other DNA sequences of this sample code for an identical CDR3. The rearrangement joins TRBV10-3 to TRBJ1-4; D not certain. The CDR3 runs to 13 residues. The ends were cut back, 6 bases at V and 0 bases at J, with 5 bases in the middle. The germline CDR1 and CDR2 sequences are ENHRY and SYGVKD. The CDR3 DNA reads as TGTGCCATCAGCGCAGCAACTAATGAAAAACTGTTTTTT. Protein: CAISAATNEKLFF.

The chain carries TRBV18 and TRBJ2-3; the match to TRBD2 covers 7 bases. This CDR3 spans 14 amino acids. Germline V CDR1 and CDR2: KGHSH, LQKENI. V was clipped by 1 base and J by 5 bases; unmatched bases: 3. CDR3: CASSPREGLDTQYF. In DNA, the CDR3 is TGTGCCAGCTCACCACGGGAGGGCCTAGATACGCAGTATTTT.

The chain is built from TRBV27 and TRBJ2-2; 8 bases agree with TRBD1. CDR3 length: 16 amino acids. Per the germline V gene, CDR1 is MNHEY and CDR2 is SMNVEV (reference sequence). V shed 4 bases and J 0 bases; nucleotides not matched to a gene: 4. Here the CDR3 reads CASSSQGVTNTGELFF. CDR3 nucleotide sequence: TGTGCCAGCAGTTCACAGGGGGTTACGAACACCGGGGAGCTGTTTTTT.

The CDR3 region is CASSPQGFGYGYTF. The DNA for the CDR3 is TGTGCCAGCAGTCCTCAGGGGTTCGGCTATGGCTACACCTTC. V and J are TRBV5-4 and TRBJ1-2, with D tentatively TRBD1 (6 bases). This CDR3 has 14 amino acids. CDR1 and CDR2 from the germline V gene are SGHNT and YYREEE (reference sequence). V dropped 5 bases and J dropped 4 bases, with 15 bases sitting between them.

The CDR3 DNA follows: TGTGCCAGCAGTTGGCGATCCGGGACCAGCACCGGGGAGCTGTTTTTT. Translated, it gives CASSWRSGTSTGELFF. V gene TRBV28 combines with J gene TRBJ2-2; D is possibly TRBD1 or TRBD2 (5 bases each). V dropped 4 bases and J dropped 4 bases, with 16 bases sitting between them. CDR1 is MDHEN, CDR2 SYDVKM, per germline. This CDR3 region has 16 residues.

This rearrangement joins TRBV20-1 to TRBJ1-1; D remains unclear. CDR1 and CDR2 (germline): DFQATT, SNEGSKA (reference sequence). The CDR3 extends over 11 amino acids. V gave up 1 base and J gave up 7 bases, with 7 bases separating them. In DNA, the CDR3 is TGCAGTGCTAGAGTGGACCGTGAAGCTTTCTTT. It is translated as CSARVDREAFF.

The chain combines TRBV28 with TRBJ1-6; 8 bases are shared with TRBD1. The CDR3 totals 15 residues. CDR1 is MDHEN and CDR2 is SYDVKM in the germline V gene. Unmatched junction bases numbered 8, after V lost 5 bases and J lost 8 bases. The CDR3 coding sequence is TGTGCCAGCAGTACAGGGGGAGTAGGGGATTCACCCCTCCACTTT. Its translation: CASSTGGVGDSPLHF.

This chain links TRBV10-2 with TRBJ2-1; 11 bases map to TRBD2. CDR3 size: 16 residues. Germline CDR1 and CDR2: WSHSY and SAAADI. The V segment lost 7 bases and the J segment 4 bases; nucleotides outside the gene matches: 9. The CDR3 loop is CASTLAGGPLYNEQFF. For the CDR3, the DNA is TGCGCCAGCACCCTAGCGGGAGGACCTTTGTACAATGAGCAGTTCTTC.

In regard to this clone: Other DNA sequences in this specimen translate into the identical CDR3. J is TRBJ2-7 and V is TRBV6-5; 9 positions match TRBD1. The germline gives CDR1 MNHEY, CDR2 SVGAGI. Germline trimming cut 6 bases from V and 6 bases from J; bases unmatched to any gene: 9. The length of the CDR3 is 14 residues. This chain's CDR3 is CASRPTGGRREQYF. The DNA for the CDR3 is TGTGCCAGCAGGCCGACAGGGGGGAGGCGCGAGCAGTACTTC.

This chain connects TRBV27 to TRBJ2-7; 11 bases line up with TRBD1. CDR1 is MNHEY, CDR2 SMNVEV, per germline (reference sequence). This CDR3 has 15 amino acids. V shed 6 bases and J 3 bases; nucleotides not matched to a gene: 7. The CDR3 is CASRRSGTGGYEQYF. The CDR3, as DNA: TGTGCCAGCAGGAGGAGCGGGACAGGGGGCTACGAGCAGTACTTC.

The chain employs TRBV19 and TRBJ2-7; D is unclear. Per germline, CDR1 LNHDA and CDR2 SQIVND (reference sequence). The CDR3 has 13 amino acids. Trimming took 5 bases from V and 6 from J, leaving 14 bases between them. CDR3 amino acids: CASSAEVAREQYF. The CDR3 DNA reads TGTGCCAGTAGTGCCGAAGTGGCCCGCGAGCAGTACTTC.

The chain has TRBV2 and TRBJ1-1; no clear D gene. V was pared by 3 bases and J by 5 bases, with 4 bases between. Per germline, CDR1 SNHLY and CDR2 FYNNEI. The CDR3 length is 11 residues. The CDR3 loop is CASSDTTEAFF. Here the CDR3 DNA reads TGTGCCAGCAGTGACACTACTGAAGCTTTCTTT.

The chain combines TRBV5-4 with TRBJ2-5, with D possibly TRBD1 on 6 matching bases. Germline V gene lookup returns CDR1 SGHNT and CDR2 YYREEE (reference sequence). The CDR3 has 18 amino acids. V lost 1 base, J lost 4 bases, and 23 bases lay in between. The CDR3 protein is CASSLSPFNRDMAETQYF. The CDR3 DNA sequence: TGTGCCAGCAGCTTGAGTCCTTTTAATCGGGACATGGCAGAGACCCAGTACTTC.

V usage is TRBV27 and J usage is TRBJ2-7; 8 nucleotides match TRBD1. With 3 bases clipped from V and 4 bases from J, the junction kept 2 bases outside the gene matches. The CDR3 covers 13 residues. The germline V gene encodes CDR1 MNHEY and CDR2 SMNVEV (reference sequence). This CDR3 is CASSFRTGYEQYF. The DNA of the CDR3 is TGTGCCAGCAGTTTCCGGACAGGGTACGAGCAGTACTTC.

The V call is TRBV10-2, the J call TRBJ2-7, with D possibly TRBD1 on 5 matching bases. The V gene's germline CDR1 is WSHSY and CDR2 SAAADI. V gave up 5 bases and J gave up 2 bases, with 10 bases separating them. The CDR3 consists of 13 residues. CDR3 amino acids: CASSPRVPYEQYF. The CDR3 nucleotides are TGCGCCAGCAGTCCCAGGGTCCCCTACGAGCAGTACTTC.

The chain is built from TRBV11-2 and TRBJ2-7; 8 nucleotides line up with TRBD1. The junction had 3 bases not matched to a gene; V was cut back by 0 bases and J by 2 bases. CDR1 is SGHAT and CDR2 is FQNNGV in the germline V gene. CDR3 length equals 15 residues. The CDR3 DNA reads TGTGCCAGCAGCTTAGATGCGGGACAGGCCTACGAGCAGTACTTC. Protein product: CASSLDAGQAYEQYF.

This chain uses TRBV6-1 with TRBJ2-3, with TRBD1 matching over 7 bases. Germline loops: CDR1 MNHNS, CDR2 SASEGT. The CDR3 totals 14 residues. With V trimmed by 6 bases and J by 2 bases, 5 bases remained unmatched. The CDR3: CASRQGQVTDTQYF. CDR3 bases: TGTGCCAGCAGACAGGGGCAAGTCACAGATACGCAGTATTTT.

The rearrangement uses TRBV2 and TRBJ1-1; D gene uncertain. Trimming left V 7 bases short and J 0 bases short, with 18 bases between. This CDR3 has 16 amino acids. Germline CDR1 and CDR2: SNHLY and FYNNEI. CDR3 sequence: CASMGLSPFMNTEAFF. The CDR3 bases are TGTGCCAGCATGGGCCTTAGCCCGTTCATGAACACTGAAGCTTTCTTT. Combining the CDR3 with reference TRBV2 and TRBJ1-1 gives the whole variable domain EPEVTQTPSHQVTQMGQEVILRCVPISNHLYFYWYRQILGQKVEFLVSFYNNEISEKSEIFDDQFSVERPDGSNFTLKIRSTKLEDSAMYFCASMGLSPFMNTEAFFGQGTRLTVV.

This chain connects TRBV5-5 to TRBJ1-3; 7 positions agree with TRBD1. The CDR3 is 15 amino acids. Germline loops: CDR1 SGHKS, CDR2 YYEKEE (reference sequence). With V trimmed by 4 bases and J by 0 bases, 4 bases remained unmatched. The CDR3 DNA follows: TGTGCCAGCAGCCTGACAGGGACCTCTGGAAACACCATATATTTT. Protein sequence: CASSLTGTSGNTIYF.

This clone came up once. V and J are TRBV6-6 and TRBJ1-1; D remains ambiguous. The CDR3 contains 16 residues. Germline CDR1 is MNHNY and CDR2 is SVGAGI (reference sequence). V was cut by 2 bases and J by 5 bases, with 18 bases left in between. The CDR3 DNA reads TGTGCCAGCAGTTACCCCCTGCTCGGTTCGGAGACTGAAGCTTTCTTT. This encodes CASSYPLLGSETEAFF.

This clone was recorded only once. The chain couples TRBV5-1 to TRBJ2-7; TRBD2 agrees at 11 bases. Germline values: CDR1 SGHRS, CDR2 YFSETQ. This CDR3 has 15 residues. The junction had 10 bases not matched to a gene; V was cut back by 4 bases and J by 7 bases. This CDR3 reads CASSAASGGTGEQYF. In nucleotides, the CDR3 is TGCGCCAGCAGCGCCGCTAGCGGGGGGACCGGGGAGCAGTACTTC.

This clone was seen a single time. V usage is TRBV4-1 and J usage is TRBJ1-1; D is ambiguous. Germline CDR1 MGHRA, CDR2 YSYEKL. The V and J ends lost 1 base and 0 bases respectively, with 9 bases between them. The CDR3 loop spans 15 amino acids. In nucleotides, the CDR3 is TGCGCCAGCAGCCAAGGTGTAGGCCTGAACACTGAAGCTTTCTTT. It is translated as CASSQGVGLNTEAFF.